Below are 26 T cell receptor beta chains sequenced from a single sample in a study of radiation and T cells in renal cell carcinoma. Sequenced by immunoSEQ multiplex PCR; TCRdb stores in-frame clones only, minus some. The sample consists of about 160,000 clones, around 90% of them appearing once. Regarding time point: baseline pretreatment blood. The treatment: 15 Gy SBRT to primary tumor, nephrectomy 4 weeks later. Sequencing was performed on blood, taken from a patient whose treatment included radiotherapy and nephrectomy. The receptors shown here come from a woman aged 65 to 85 with renal cell carcinoma.

This sequence joins TRBV5-1 and TRBJ1-4, with a possible D match to TRBD1 (5 bases). The CDR3 extends over 16 amino acids. V lost 0 bases and J 5 bases, leaving 14 bases between the germline ends. Germline CDR1 is SGHRS and CDR2 is YFSETQ. The CDR3 here is CASSLVPGTGNEKLFF. CDR3 nucleotide sequence: TGCGCCAGCAGCTTGGTTCCCGGGACGGGAAATGAAAAACTGTTTTTT. Together with reference TRBV5-1 and TRBJ1-4, the CDR3 gives the full variable domain: KAGVTQTPRYLIKTRGQQVTLSCSPISGHRSVSWYQQTPGQGLQFLFEYFSETQRNKGNFPGRFSGRQFSNSRSEMNVSTLELGDSALYLCASSLVPGTGNEKLFFGSGTQLSVL.

This clone came up a few times. The chain carries TRBV23-1 and TRBJ1-5; no definite D call. TRBV23-1 is an ORF for which the function is uncertain. The CDR3 extends over 12 amino acids. V lost 0 bases to trimming and J lost 6 bases, with 3 bases between them. The chain's CDR3 is CASSQSSQPQHF. CDR3 nucleotide sequence: TGCGCCAGCAGTCAATCGAGTCAGCCCCAGCATTTT.

The rearrangement links TRBV2 to TRBJ1-3; TRBD1 agrees at 10 bases. The CDR3 has 17 residues. The V segment lost 6 bases and the J segment 4 bases; nucleotides outside the gene matches: 12. Germline CDR1 SNHLY, CDR2 FYNNEI. In nucleotides, the CDR3 is TGTGCCAGCAGGCGTGCGCCCGGGACAGGGGCAGGAAACACCATATATTTT. Its translation is CASRRAPGTGAGNTIYF.

This chain uses TRBV7-2 with TRBJ2-1, with D tentatively TRBD1 (6 bases). The germline V and J ends were trimmed by 6 bases and 10 bases, with 19 bases remaining between them. The CDR3 is 14 residues long. CDR1 SGHTA and CDR2 FQGNSA come from the germline V gene. CDR3 residues: CASRPRGSSGEQFF. As DNA, the CDR3 is TGTGCCAGCAGGCCCAGGGGCTCCTCCGGGGAGCAGTTCTTC.

The V call is TRBV28, the J call TRBJ1-2; no definite D call. Trimming removed 5 bases at V and 4 bases at J, with 11 bases between. The CDR3 contains 13 residues. Germline CDR1 reads MDHEN; CDR2 reads SYDVKM. The chain's CDR3 is CASSGIGGYGYTF. The CDR3 DNA follows: TGTGCCAGCAGTGGGATAGGCGGCTATGGCTACACCTTC.

Concerning this clone: This sample also contains other DNA sequences that code for the same CDR3. This rearrangement joins TRBV5-4 to TRBJ1-1; D ambiguous. The germline CDR1 and CDR2 sequences are SGHNT and YYREEE (reference sequence). Trimming took off 0 bases at V and 2 bases at J, with 5 bases between the two ends. CDR3 length: 13 amino acids. Written as DNA, the CDR3 is TGTGCCAGCAGCTTGGTATCCAACACTGAAGCTTTCTTT. Translating it yields CASSLVSNTEAFF.

The V gene is TRBV10-3, the J gene TRBJ1-1, with D unclear. Germline CDR1 and CDR2: ENHRY and SYGVKD. This CDR3 region has 12 residues. Trimming removed 6 bases from V and 4 bases from J, with 9 bases in between. DNA of the CDR3: TGTGCCATCAGCTACGACCCCACTGAAGCTTTCTTT. This codes for CAISYDPTEAFF.

J is TRBJ2-5 and V is TRBV5-4, with 10 bases lining up with TRBD2. The CDR3 has 15 amino acids. V dropped 0 bases and J dropped 1; count of bases not matched to a gene: 0. CDR1 is SGHNT, CDR2 YYREEE, per germline (reference sequence). CDR3 nucleotides: TGTGCCAGCAGCTTGGGACTAGCGGGCCAAGAGACCCAGTACTTC. It translates to CASSLGLAGQETQYF. Together with reference TRBV5-4 and TRBJ2-5, the CDR3 gives the full variable domain: ETGVTQSPTHLIKTRGQQVTLRCSSQSGHNTVSWYQQALGQGPQFIFQYYREEENGRGNFPPRFSGLQFPNYSSELNVNALELDDSALYLCASSLGLAGQETQYFGPGTRLLVL.

V usage is TRBV5-6 and J usage is TRBJ2-1; TRBD1 might be the D (7 bases). CDR1 and CDR2 from the germline V gene are SGHDT and YYEEEE. V lost 2 bases to trimming and J lost 10 bases, with 10 bases between them. The length of the CDR3 is 12 residues. The CDR3 sequence is CASSLQGREQFF. The CDR3 nucleotides read TGTGCCAGCAGCTTACAGGGGAGGGAGCAGTTCTTC.

The chain is built from TRBV29-1 and TRBJ2-3, with D unresolved. V gave up 4 bases and J gave up 1 base, with 6 bases separating them. CDR1 is SQVTM and CDR2 is ANQGSEA in the germline V gene. The CDR3 has 12 residues. In nucleotides, the CDR3 is TGCAGCGTTGGGACGGGCACAGATACGCAGTATTTT. Protein: CSVGTGTDTQYF.

The CDR3 loop is CASSPTPTSGANTGELFF. CDR3 bases: TGCGCCAGCAGCCCCACCCCAACTAGCGGGGCGAACACCGGGGAGCTGTTTTTT. The rearrangement uses TRBV5-1 and TRBJ2-2; 10 bases align to TRBD2. Germline CDR1 SGHRS, CDR2 YFSETQ. V lost 4 bases and J lost 0; bases outside the gene matches: 9. The CDR3 length is 18 residues.

There are a few counts of this clone. The V gene is TRBV19, the J gene TRBJ1-5; D not certain. This CDR3 has 14 residues. V was shortened by 0 bases and J by 6 bases, with 9 bases between the two germline ends. Germline CDR1 is LNHDA and CDR2 is SQIVND (reference sequence). CDR3 in amino acids: CASSIDASGQPQHF. CDR3 sequence (DNA): TGTGCCAGTAGTATAGACGCTTCGGGTCAGCCCCAGCATTTT.

The J gene is TRBJ2-1, the V gene TRBV4-3, with 8 bases that match TRBD1. The CDR3 consists of 16 residues. Germline V gene data show CDR1 as LGHNA and CDR2 as YSLEER. V shed 0 bases, J shed 8 bases, and the junction held 9 bases outside the gene matches. The CDR3 sequence is CASSQDQAGGLDEQFF. The CDR3 nucleotides are TGCGCCAGCAGCCAAGATCAGGCAGGGGGCTTGGATGAGCAGTTCTTC.

The rearrangement links TRBV7-9 to TRBJ1-1; the D gene is possibly TRBD1 (5 bases). The CDR3 sequence is 14 residues long. The ends were cut back, 4 bases at V and 10 bases at J, with 19 bases in the middle. Germline-derived CDR1 and CDR2 are SEHNR and FQNEAQ (reference sequence). The CDR3 region has the DNA TGTGCCAGCAGCTCAAGGGACGAGTTAGGCGGAGCTTTCTTT. This codes for CASSSRDELGGAFF.

This clone was observed once. The rearrangement links TRBV15 to TRBJ1-5; D perhaps matches TRBD1 (6 bases). Germline lookup yields CDR1 LNHNV and CDR2 YYDKDF (reference sequence). Trimming cost V 2 bases and J 7 bases, with 12 bases left between them. There are 14 residues in the CDR3. The CDR3 here is CATSRIRGVQPQHF. CDR3 DNA: TGTGCCACCAGCAGAATCAGGGGAGTGCAGCCCCAGCATTTT.

This clone has more than one count but fewer than ten. V usage is TRBV6-1 and J usage is TRBJ1-1, with D possibly being TRBD1 (5 bases). The CDR3 consists of 13 residues. Germline-derived CDR1 and CDR2 are MNHNS and SASEGT. The germline V and J ends were trimmed by 4 bases and 4 bases, with 10 bases remaining between them. The CDR3 nucleotides read TGTGCCAGCAGTGCAGGGTGGGGCACTGAAGCTTTCTTT. Protein sequence: CASSAGWGTEAFF.

The V gene is TRBV11-3, the J gene TRBJ1-1; 8 positions agree with TRBD1. From germline, CDR1 is SGHNT and CDR2 YENEEA. V was pared by 5 bases and J by 4 bases, with 9 bases of the junction left unmatched. The CDR3 contains 15 residues. The DNA of the CDR3 is TGTGCCAGCAGCCCCCAGACAGGGGTAGTCACTGAAGCTTTCTTT. This codes for CASSPQTGVVTEAFF.

The chain recombines TRBV6-6 with TRBJ2-5, with D uncertain. The J call is doubtful: the DNA matches TRBJ2-7 better. This CDR3 is built from 15 residues. Germline V CDR1 and CDR2: MNHNY, SVGAGI (reference sequence). The CDR3 protein is CASSYSGSTTYEQYF. CDR3 DNA: TGTGCCAGCAGTTACTCGGGCAGTACAACCTACGAGCAGTACTTC.

The rearrangement joins TRBV29-1 to TRBJ2-2, with D tentatively TRBD1 (6 bases). V lost 7 bases and J 1 base, leaving 16 bases between the germline ends. CDR1 is SQVTM and CDR2 is ANQGSEA in the germline V gene. This CDR3 region has 15 residues. For the CDR3, the DNA is TGCAGCGCTCCTAGACAGGATAGGAACACCGGGGAGCTGTTTTTT. Amino acid sequence: CSAPRQDRNTGELFF.

This rearrangement joins TRBV28 to TRBJ1-6; 10 bases fit TRBD1. V trimming: 4 bases; J trimming: 3 bases; junction bases outside the gene matches: 3. CDR1 is MDHEN, CDR2 SYDVKM, per germline. The CDR3 is 16 amino acids. The CDR3 loop is CASSSRTGGYNSPLHF. CDR3 DNA: TGTGCCAGCAGTTCCCGGACAGGGGGCTATAATTCACCCCTCCACTTT.

There are a few counts of this clone. This sequence joins TRBV5-4 and TRBJ1-1; 7 bases fit TRBD1. Losses at the gene ends were 4 bases for V and 8 bases for J; bases not matched to a gene: 5. The length of the CDR3 is 12 residues. The germline CDR1 and CDR2 sequences are SGHNT and YYREEE (reference sequence). The CDR3 loop reads CASSRDSMEAFF. CDR3 sequence (DNA): TGTGCCAGCAGCAGGGACAGTATGGAAGCTTTCTTT. The whole variable domain, remainder taken from reference TRBV5-4 and TRBJ1-1, is ETGVTQSPTHLIKTRGQQVTLRCSSQSGHNTVSWYQQALGQGPQFIFQYYREEENGRGNFPPRFSGLQFPNYSSELNVNALELDDSALYLCASSRDSMEAFFGQGTRLTVV.

The chain has TRBV11-2 and TRBJ2-5; no definite D call. Per the germline V gene, CDR1 is SGHAT and CDR2 is FQNNGV. CDR3 length: 14 residues. Deletions cut 1 base from V and 5 bases from J, with 11 bases between. The CDR3 here is CASSLVPGGETQYF. The CDR3 nucleotides are TGTGCCAGCAGCTTAGTTCCAGGCGGCGAGACCCAGTACTTC.

In its sample, this clone was seen a few times. The chain employs TRBV9 and TRBJ1-6; D is ambiguous. CDR3 length: 16 residues. Per the germline V gene, CDR1 is SGDLS and CDR2 is YYNGEE. Trimming took 0 bases from V and 0 from J, leaving 7 bases between them. The CDR3 nucleotides are TGTGCCAGCAGCGTAGATCCGGGCTCCTATAATTCACCCCTCCACTTT. This sequence encodes CASSVDPGSYNSPLHF.

The chain uses TRBV7-2 and TRBJ2-7, with TRBD2 matching 14 bases. V shed 3 bases, J shed 0 bases, and the junction held 1 base outside the gene matches. CDR3 length: 16 residues. Per germline, CDR1 SGHTA and CDR2 FQGNSA. The CDR3 nucleotides are TGTGCCAGCAGCTTGACTAGCGGGGGGGCCTCCTACGAGCAGTACTTC. Translating it yields CASSLTSGGASYEQYF.

The chain recombines TRBV6-1 with TRBJ1-5; D call uncertain. This CDR3 is 14 amino acids long. CDR1 and CDR2 from the germline V gene are MNHNS and SASEGT. Trimming pared 2 bases from V and 5 bases from J, leaving 10 bases between. The CDR3, as DNA: TGTGCCAGCAGTGAATGGATGGGTGATCAGCCCCAGCATTTT. Residues: CASSEWMGDQPQHF.

The V gene is TRBV4-3, the J gene TRBJ2-1, with D perhaps matching TRBD1 or TRBD2 (5 bases each). V lost 1 base to trimming and J lost 4 bases, with 14 bases between them. The CDR3 is 16 residues long. The germline gives CDR1 LGHNA, CDR2 YSLEER. The CDR3 is CASSQGSGTTYNEQFF. DNA for the CDR3: TGCGCCAGCAGCCAAGGATCCGGGACCACTTACAATGAGCAGTTCTTC.